Listed here are 32 T cell receptor beta chains from one sample, sequenced in a study of T cells in Graves' hyperthyroidism and ophthalmopathy. There were TCR beta CDR3 regions amplified from RNA transcripts. The TCR CDR3 was amplified in a first-round RT-PCR using the HTBI primer set. TCRdb reprocessed the multiplex PCR reads with MiXCR, giving one entry per CDR3 protein. The repertoire consists of around 700,000 distinct CDR3 sequences, with 35% occurring once and the leading ten covering around 30%. Sequencing was carried out using blood. The source of these receptors is a woman in her 40s with Graves' hyperthyroidism.

On this clonotype itself: One junction end disagrees with the germline gene, perhaps due to a read error. The gene calls are TRBV7-9 and TRBJ2-7; 8 bases fit TRBD1. The tail of the sequence fits TRBJ2-1 better, so the J call may be wrong. The CDR3 spans 15 residues. Germline V gives CDR1 SEHNR, CDR2 FQNEAQ (reference sequence). CDR3 region: CASSQPGQAFYEQFF. For the CDR3, the DNA is TGCGCCAGCAGCCAACCGGGACAGGCCTTCTACGAGCAGTTCTTC.

As for this clonotype: It may be a read error: a sequence one base away is much more abundant. The chain joins TRBV20-1 to TRBJ1-5; unclear D gene. The CDR3 is made up of 14 amino acids. Trimming pared 3 bases from V and 5 bases from J, leaving 14 bases between. CDR1 is DFQATT, CDR2 SNEGSKA, per germline (reference sequence). The CDR3 sequence: CSASSQVGYQPQHF. Written as DNA, the CDR3 is TGCAGTGCTAGTAGCCAGGTGGGGTATCAGCCCCAGCATTTT.

The chain is built from TRBV12-3 or TRBV12-4 and TRBJ2-7; 9 bases match TRBD1. V was pared by 7 bases and J by 5 bases, with 12 bases of the junction left unmatched. CDR3 length: 15 amino acids. The DNA of the CDR3 is TGTGCCAGCACCCGAGGTAGGGACAGGGCCCACGAGCAGTACTTC. The encoded protein is CASTRGRDRAHEQYF.

V is TRBV5-6 and J is TRBJ1-4; 7 bases map to TRBD1. The CDR3 spans 14 residues. The V and J ends lost 3 bases and 3 bases, in that order; junction bases with no gene match: 2. Germline assignment: CDR1 SGHDT and CDR2 YYEEEE. The CDR3 DNA is TGTGCCAGCAGCTGGGACAGATCTAATGAAAAACTGTTTTTT. This codes for CASSWDRSNEKLFF. Full variable domain (outside the CDR3, taken from reference TRBV5-6 and TRBJ1-4): DAGVTQSPTHLIKTRGQQVTLRCSPKSGHDTVSWYQQALGQGPQFIFQYYEEEERQRGNFPDRFSGHQFPNYSSELNVNALLLGDSALYLCASSWDRSNEKLFFGSGTQLSVL.

This clonotype was recorded a few times. The V and J genes are TRBV4-1 and TRBJ2-6; 9 bases map to TRBD1. This CDR3 region has 19 residues. V trimming: 1 base; J trimming: 2 bases; junction bases outside the gene matches: 9. The germline CDR1 and CDR2 sequences are MGHRA and YSYEKL. The CDR3 DNA is TGCGCCAGCAGCCAAGGGCCGGGGACAGGGTTTACTGGGGCCAACGTCCTGACTTTC. Protein sequence: CASSQGPGTGFTGANVLTF.

The chain joins TRBV7-9 to TRBJ1-3; 7 nucleotides agree with TRBD1. V dropped 3 bases and J dropped 8; count of bases not matched to a gene: 10. CDR1 and CDR2 from the germline V gene are SEHNR and FQNEAQ (reference sequence). This CDR3 is built from 15 residues. This chain's CDR3 is CASSFEGARGYTIYF. The CDR3 nucleotides read TGTGCCAGCAGCTTTGAGGGGGCGCGCGGCTACACCATATATTTT. The full variable domain, completed using reference TRBV7-9 and TRBJ1-3, is DTGVSQNPRHKITKRGQNVTFRCDPISEHNRLYWYRQTLGQGPEFLTYFQNEAQLEKSRLLSDRFSAERPKGSFSTLEIQRTEQGDSAMYLCASSFEGARGYTIYFGEGSWLTVV.

The CDR3 loop is CASQNYSGANVLTF. The CDR3 nucleotides read TGTGCCAGCCAAAATTACTCTGGGGCCAACGTCCTGACTTTC. This chain uses TRBV7-2 with TRBJ2-6; D uncertain. The CDR3 totals 14 residues. Germline V lookup: CDR1 SGHTA, CDR2 FQGNSA. V gave up 8 bases and J gave up 0 bases, with 8 bases separating them.

The sample holds many counts of this clonotype. V gene TRBV19 combines with J gene TRBJ1-3; D is uncertain. The V end lost 1 base, the J end lost 8 bases, and 6 bases lay between the germline ends. This CDR3 comprises 12 residues. Germline CDR1 LNHDA, CDR2 SQIVND (reference sequence). The CDR3 loop reads CASSIGGDTIYF. CDR3 in DNA: TGTGCCAGTAGTATAGGTGGGGACACCATATATTTT.

On this clonotype: Being one base from a much bigger clone, this may be a read error. The genes are TRBV2 and TRBJ2-2, with D perhaps TRBD2 (6 bases). The germline CDR1 and CDR2 sequences are SNHLY and FYNNEI. The length of the CDR3 is 13 residues. The CDR3: CASIRENTGELVF. The CDR3 nucleotides read TGTGCCAGCATTCGGGAGAACACCGGGGAGCTGGTTTTT.

This clonotype was observed at least ten times. The chain uses TRBV20-1 and TRBJ2-5, with 8 positions matching TRBD1. Trimming at V came to 6 bases and at J to 7 bases, leaving 10 bases not matched to a gene. CDR3 length: 13 residues. Germline V gives CDR1 DFQATT, CDR2 SNEGSKA (reference sequence). The CDR3 loop reads CSAADRVKGTQYF. The DNA of the CDR3 is TGCAGTGCCGCGGACAGGGTGAAGGGGACCCAGTACTTC.

The V and J genes are TRBV19 and TRBJ1-4; D is perhaps TRBD1 (6 bases). V was clipped by 6 bases and J by 2 bases, with 13 bases between them. The CDR3 consists of 15 residues. Germline CDR1 and CDR2: LNHDA and SQIVND (reference sequence). The CDR3 nucleotides are TGTGCCAGTAGGGGGGGGGGCGCGACTAATGAAAAACTGTTTTTT. It specifies CASRGGGATNEKLFF.

About this clonotype: At one end, the junction sequence differs from germline, possibly due to a read error. The chain is built from TRBV7-7 and TRBJ2-5; 9 bases align to TRBD1. The CDR3 consists of 15 residues. Germline V gene data show CDR1 as SSHAT and CDR2 as FNYEAQ (reference sequence). CDR3 loop: CASSFTGGRGETQYF. The CDR3 coding sequence is TGTGCTAGCAGCTTTACAGGGGGCAGGGGAGAGACCCAGTACTTC.

The gene calls are TRBV10-3 and TRBJ1-2; D not certain. Germline-derived CDR1 and CDR2 are ENHRY and SYGVKD. With 4 bases removed from V and 3 bases from J, the gap between germline ends came to 12 bases. This CDR3 has 14 residues. CDR3 sequence reads: CAISAPGIYYGYTF. For the CDR3, the DNA is TGTGCCATCAGTGCCCCTGGGATATACTATGGCTACACCTTC.

Ten or more counts support this clonotype. The J gene is TRBJ1-3, the V gene TRBV10-2; 8 bases match TRBD1. The trim removed 8 bases at V and 4 bases at J, leaving 4 bases unmatched. The CDR3 is made up of 13 amino acids. Germline values: CDR1 WSHSY, CDR2 SAAADI. The CDR3 loop is CASGQGLGNTIYF. CDR3 nucleotide sequence: TGCGCCAGCGGACAGGGCCTCGGAAACACCATATATTTT.

This clonotype was observed a handful of times. The rearrangement uses TRBV5-6 and TRBJ1-1, with unresolved D. This CDR3 is built from 12 residues. CDR1 is SGHDT, CDR2 YYEEEE, per germline. Trimming pared 1 base from V and 6 bases from J, leaving 7 bases between. The CDR3 coding sequence is TGTGCCAGCAGCTTGTTATCGGCTGAAGCTTTCTTT. Residues: CASSLLSAEAFF.

The chain recombines TRBV9 with TRBJ1-2, with D perhaps matching TRBD1 (5 bases). Trimming pared 3 bases from V and 8 bases from J, leaving 17 bases between. Germline lookup yields CDR1 SGDLS and CDR2 YYNGEE. The CDR3 is 14 residues long. The CDR3 loop is CASSGGTADDGYTF. The DNA for the CDR3 is TGTGCCAGCAGCGGGGGGACCGCCGACGACGGCTACACCTTC. The full variable domain, with the rest looked up from reference TRBV9 and TRBJ1-2, is DSGVTQTPKHLITATGQRVTLRCSPRSGDLSVYWYQQSLDQGLQFLIQYYNGEERAKGNILERFSAQQFPDLHSELNLSSLELGDSALYFCASSGGTADDGYTFGSGTRLTVV.

The V gene is TRBV4-1, the J gene TRBJ1-5, with D maybe TRBD1 (5 bases). The V and J ends lost 0 bases and 7 bases respectively, with 22 bases between them. The CDR3 consists of 18 residues. Looked up from germline, CDR1 is MGHRA and CDR2 is YSYEKL. DNA of the CDR3: TGCGCCAGCAGCCAAGATCAGTTGAGGGGACGGTTGCGGCAGCCCCAGCATTTT. Translation gives CASSQDQLRGRLRQPQHF.

V usage is TRBV6-1 and J usage is TRBJ1-5; perhaps TRBD1 as D (6 bases). Per germline, CDR1 MNHNS and CDR2 SASEGT. The CDR3 consists of 18 residues. V was cut by 5 bases and J by 1 base, with 21 bases left in between. This CDR3 is CASSQYPPGGGSNQPQHF. The CDR3 DNA reads as TGTGCCAGCAGTCAATACCCCCCCGGGGGCGGGAGCAATCAGCCCCAGCATTTT.

The genes are TRBV2 and TRBJ2-4, with D possibly being TRBD2 (6 bases). There are 12 residues in the CDR3. The V gene lost 6 bases and the J gene lost 9 bases, with 12 bases spanning the gap. Germline-derived CDR1 and CDR2 are SNHLY and FYNNEI. The CDR3 sequence: CASRGTEGIQYF. For the CDR3, the DNA is TGTGCCAGCAGAGGGACTGAGGGCATTCAGTACTTC.

V and J are TRBV7-7 and TRBJ2-7, with 11 bases lining up with TRBD2. The CDR3 runs 14 residues. From germline, CDR1 is SSHAT and CDR2 FNYEAQ (reference sequence). CDR3 sequence: CTSSKLAGVSEQYF. DNA of the CDR3: TGTACTAGCAGCAAACTAGCGGGAGTCAGCGAGCAGTACTTC.

This clonotype showed up just a few times. This chain connects TRBV24-1 to TRBJ2-7; the D gene is possibly TRBD1 (5 bases). This CDR3 is built from 14 residues. Trimming took 5 bases from V and 1 from J, leaving 11 bases between them. The germline gives CDR1 KGHDR, CDR2 SFDVKD. The CDR3: CATSVGDSSYEQYF. CDR3 bases: TGTGCCACCAGTGTCGGAGACAGTTCCTACGAGCAGTACTTC.

For this clonotype: One junction end disagrees with the germline gene, perhaps due to a read error. The chain joins TRBV15 to TRBJ2-5; the match to TRBD1 covers 8 bases. The CDR3 has 15 amino acids. Per germline, CDR1 LNHNV and CDR2 YYDKDF (reference sequence). The CDR3 nucleotides are TGTGCCACCAGCAGAGGATCCGGGACAGGAGAGACTCAGTACTTC. Its translation is CATSRGSGTGETQYF.

This clonotype appeared a few times. The CDR3 nucleotides are TGTGCTAGTGGTTCCGGACAGTTGGAGACCCAGTACTTC. As protein: CASGSGQLETQYF. The chain has TRBV12-5 and TRBJ2-5; D possibly corresponds to TRBD1 (6 bases). The length of the CDR3 is 13 residues. Germline CDR1 reads LGHNT; CDR2 reads FRNRAP. V lost 4 bases to trimming and J lost 5 bases, with 11 bases between them.

Many counts were recorded for this clonotype. This chain joins TRBV15 and TRBJ2-7, with 9 nucleotides matching TRBD2. J gave up 2 bases and V 3 bases, and 14 bases lay outside the gene matches. The CDR3 is made up of 18 amino acids. Germline V gene sequence: CDR1 LNHNV, CDR2 YYDKDF (reference sequence). The CDR3 region is CATSSPFTTGTSPYEQYF. The CDR3 bases are TGTGCCACCAGCAGCCCCTTTACTACCGGGACTAGCCCCTACGAGCAGTACTTC.

This clonotype was counted a few times. This rearrangement joins TRBV6-5 to TRBJ2-6; the match to TRBD2 covers 13 bases. V was clipped by 4 bases and J by 0 bases; unmatched bases: 9. Germline V gene data show CDR1 as MNHEY and CDR2 as SVGAGI. The CDR3 length is 20 residues. This chain's CDR3 is CASSFQRGTSGASGANVLTF. The DNA for the CDR3 is TGTGCCAGCAGTTTCCAAAGAGGGACTAGCGGGGCCTCTGGGGCCAACGTCCTGACTTTC.

J is TRBJ1-4 and V is TRBV12-3 or TRBV12-4; 8 nucleotides align to TRBD1. The CDR3 runs to 15 residues. The ends lost 3 bases at V and 4 bases at J; junction bases unmatched: 4. CDR3 region: CASSFQGALNEKLFF. Written as DNA, the CDR3 is TGTGCCAGCAGTTTCCAGGGGGCCCTTAATGAAAAACTGTTTTTT.

The rearrangement uses TRBV20-1 and TRBJ2-7, with TRBD1 matching over 8 bases. Per the germline V gene, CDR1 is DFQATT and CDR2 is SNEGSKA (reference sequence). J gave up 3 bases and V 6 bases, and 7 bases lay outside the gene matches. There are 13 residues in the CDR3. The CDR3 is CSATDRAHYEQYF. CDR3 DNA: TGCAGTGCCACGGACAGGGCGCACTACGAGCAGTACTTC.

CDR3 loop: CSARDTEVRSSPLHF. For the CDR3, the DNA is TGCAGTGCTAGAGATACGGAGGTCAGATCTTCACCCCTCCACTTT. V and J are TRBV20-1 and TRBJ1-6; D not certain. CDR1 DFQATT and CDR2 SNEGSKA come from the germline V gene (reference sequence). V was pared by 0 bases and J by 9 bases, with 15 bases between. This CDR3 region has 15 residues.

This clonotype was detected only a few times. The chain has TRBV13 and TRBJ1-5; D perhaps matches TRBD1 (6 bases). V lost 5 bases and J 0 bases, leaving 14 bases between the germline ends. This CDR3 has 16 residues. The germline V gene has CDR1 PRHDT and CDR2 FYEKMQ (reference sequence). CDR3 region: CASSRRQAYSNQPQHF. The CDR3 DNA reads TGTGCCAGCAGCCGGAGACAGGCCTATAGCAATCAGCCCCAGCATTTT.

This clonotype was seen ten or more times. The rearrangement joins TRBV15 to TRBJ1-4, with D unresolved. Trimming pared 0 bases from V and 5 bases from J, leaving 10 bases between. Germline V gene sequence: CDR1 LNHNV, CDR2 YYDKDF (reference sequence). This CDR3 is 15 amino acids long. The CDR3 nucleotides read TGTGCCACCAGCAGAGATTCGAGGCTGAATGAAAAACTGTTTTTT. Translating it yields CATSRDSRLNEKLFF.

The rearrangement joins TRBV29-1 to TRBJ1-2; no clear D. The CDR3 covers 12 residues. Trimming took off 8 bases at V and 2 bases at J, with 12 bases between the two ends. The germline gives CDR1 SQVTM, CDR2 ANQGSEA. The CDR3 DNA is TGCAGCAGTGCTGGGCAAAACTATGGCTACACCTTC. Translating it yields CSSAGQNYGYTF.

There are many counts of this clonotype. The chain's CDR3 is CASSPGGIQETQYF. CDR3 DNA sequence: TGTGCCAGCAGCCCGGGGGGGATCCAAGAGACCCAGTACTTC. The chain has TRBV5-6 and TRBJ2-5, with 8 bases identical to TRBD2. The germline gives CDR1 SGHDT, CDR2 YYEEEE. This CDR3 spans 14 amino acids. With 4 bases clipped from V and 1 base from J, the junction kept 3 bases outside the gene matches.